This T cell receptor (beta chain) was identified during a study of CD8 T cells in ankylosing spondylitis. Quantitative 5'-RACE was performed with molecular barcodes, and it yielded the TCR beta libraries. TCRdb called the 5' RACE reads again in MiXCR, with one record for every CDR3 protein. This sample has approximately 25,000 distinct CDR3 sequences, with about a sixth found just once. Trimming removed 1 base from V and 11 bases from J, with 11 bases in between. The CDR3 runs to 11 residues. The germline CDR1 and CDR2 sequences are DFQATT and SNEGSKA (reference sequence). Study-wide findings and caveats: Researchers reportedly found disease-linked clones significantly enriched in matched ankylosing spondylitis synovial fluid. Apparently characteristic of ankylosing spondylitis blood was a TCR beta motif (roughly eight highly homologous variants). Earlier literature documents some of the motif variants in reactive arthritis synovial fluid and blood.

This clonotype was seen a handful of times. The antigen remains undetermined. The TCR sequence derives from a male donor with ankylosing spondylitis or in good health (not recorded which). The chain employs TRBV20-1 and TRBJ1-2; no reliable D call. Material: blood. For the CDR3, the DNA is TGCAGTGCTAGAGTGCGTTCGACTTACACCTTC. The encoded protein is CSARVRSTYTF.